These 26 T cell receptor beta chains came from one sample sequenced in a study of T-cell reconstitution after alpha-beta-depleted transplantation in children. Construction of the TCRbeta library involved unique molecular identifiers. A single record per CDR3 protein comes from TCRdb applying MiXCR to the PCR reads. The repertoire has about 350,000 distinct CDR3 sequences, 15% to 20% of them found once; the top ten carry around 43%. Sample: PBMCs, mostly from graft donor cells, taken 360 days after TCRalphabeta/CD19-depleted stem cell transplant. The source is a male patient aged 2-15 years who had a stem cell transplant for acute lymphoblastic leukemia, so the T cells may come from the graft donor.

This clonotype was counted between two and nine times. The chain recombines TRBV7-6 with TRBJ1-4; D remains ambiguous. With 3 bases removed from V and 6 bases from J, the gap between germline ends came to 14 bases. Germline assignment: CDR1 SGHVS and CDR2 FNYEAQ. There are 15 residues in the CDR3. CDR3 sequence reads: CASSFGGALDEKLFF. DNA for the CDR3: TGTGCCAGCAGCTTCGGAGGAGCGCTTGATGAAAAACTGTTTTTT.

This clonotype was found a few times. The rearrangement links TRBV12-3 or TRBV12-4 to TRBJ2-3; D unresolved. This CDR3 spans 15 amino acids. V was pared by 2 bases and J by 1 base, with 10 bases between. This CDR3 is CASSLTEPRTDTQYF. The CDR3 DNA reads as TGTGCCAGCAGTTTAACAGAACCTCGCACAGATACGCAGTATTTT.

The chain couples TRBV5-1 to TRBJ2-3; 7 bases map to TRBD2. The CDR3 extends over 16 amino acids. The junction had 6 bases not matched to a gene; V was cut back by 2 bases and J by 0 bases. The germline V gene has CDR1 SGHRS and CDR2 YFSETQ. CDR3 amino acids: CASSFGGYTSTDTQYF. The DNA for the CDR3 is TGCGCCAGCAGCTTCGGGGGGTACACTAGCACAGATACGCAGTATTTT.

This clonotype turned up a few times. The chain joins TRBV5-1 to TRBJ2-5; possibly TRBD1 for D (8 bases). Trimming cost V 0 bases and J 2 bases, with 14 bases left between them. In germline, CDR1 is SGHRS, CDR2 YFSETQ. The CDR3 loop spans 16 amino acids. CDR3 nucleotides: TGCGCCAGCAGCTTGGACACAGGGGGGGGGCAAGAGACCCAGTACTTC. This gives the protein CASSLDTGGGQETQYF.

In its sample, this clonotype was seen a few times. This chain connects TRBV28 to TRBJ2-7, with 7 bases fitting TRBD2. CDR1 is MDHEN, CDR2 SYDVKM, per germline. J lost 3 bases, V lost 7 bases, and 6 bases had no gene match. The CDR3 spans 13 residues. The CDR3 DNA reads TGTGCCAGCAAACACACGGGGGGCTACGAGCAGTACTTC. It specifies CASKHTGGYEQYF.

This clonotype was observed a handful of times. The CDR3 DNA reads as TGTGCCAGCGGTCATCTCACCTACGAGCAGTACTTC. Translation gives CASGHLTYEQYF. The J gene is TRBJ2-7, the V gene TRBV11-2; no clear D. The length of the CDR3 is 12 residues. Germline V CDR1 and CDR2: SGHAT, FQNNGV. The V gene lost 8 bases and the J gene lost 2 bases, with 10 bases spanning the gap.

V gene TRBV4-1 combines with J gene TRBJ1-5; D not resolved. Germline CDR1 and CDR2: MGHRA and YSYEKL. Trimming removed 0 bases at V and 5 bases at J, with 5 bases between. This CDR3 has 13 amino acids. CDR3 loop: CASSQDAHQPQHF. The CDR3 DNA sequence: TGCGCCAGCAGCCAAGATGCCCATCAGCCCCAGCATTTT.

This clonotype was observed many times. One end of the junction does not line up with germline, which may come from a read error. This rearrangement joins TRBV11-2 to TRBJ2-5; 10 bases agree with TRBD2. CDR3 size: 14 residues. From germline, CDR1 is SGHAT and CDR2 FQNNGV. This CDR3 reads CASRLAGGSETQYF. The CDR3 DNA is TGTGCCAGCCGCTTAGCGGGAGGTTCAGAGACCCAGTACTTC.

The table lists this clonotype with many counts. The chain links TRBV10-3 to TRBJ2-1; D is tentatively TRBD1 or TRBD2 (6 bases each). Germline V gives CDR1 ENHRY, CDR2 SYGVKD. The V end was cut by 6 bases, the J end by 4 bases, with 16 bases between. This CDR3 is 15 amino acids long. The CDR3 coding sequence is TGTGCCATCAGCGGACAGTTGGGGGGTTACAATGAGCAGTTCTTC. Protein sequence: CAISGQLGGYNEQFF.

V gene TRBV5-1 combines with J gene TRBJ2-2; 8 bases agree with TRBD2. Germline lookup yields CDR1 SGHRS and CDR2 YFSETQ. J lost 7 bases, V lost 4 bases, and 12 bases had no gene match. CDR3 size: 16 residues. The CDR3 DNA reads as TGCGCCAGCAGCCTACTAGCGGCCGTAAAGAACGGGGAGCTGTTTTTT. It is translated as CASSLLAAVKNGELFF.

This clonotype was observed a handful of times. CDR3 loop: CASSQAPIRGYTF. The CDR3 nucleotides read TGCGCCAGCAGCCAAGCCCCCATTCGCGGCTACACCTTC. This chain connects TRBV4-3 to TRBJ1-2; D is uncertain. This CDR3 comprises 13 residues. The germline V gene encodes CDR1 LGHNA and CDR2 YSLEER. The germline V and J ends were trimmed by 1 base and 8 bases, with 11 bases remaining between them.

This sequence joins TRBV29-1 and TRBJ2-2, with 7 bases lining up with TRBD1. Trimming took 4 bases from V and 3 from J; bases not matched to a gene: 5. Germline CDR1 is SQVTM and CDR2 is ANQGSEA. This CDR3 has 14 residues. The CDR3 coding sequence is TGCAGCGTTGCGGATAGGGGGCACACCGGGGAGCTGTTTTTT. This translates into CSVADRGHTGELFF.

This clonotype was picked up a small number of times. This chain uses TRBV10-3 with TRBJ2-5, with D possibly being TRBD1 (6 bases). CDR3 size: 14 residues. Trimming stripped 5 bases from V and 4 bases from J, with 14 bases between. CDR1 is ENHRY, CDR2 SYGVKD, per germline. The CDR3 DNA sequence: TGTGCCATCAGTAGAGAGGGGGTGGGAGAGACCCAGTACTTC. Its translation is CAISREGVGETQYF.

This clonotype was detected ten times or more. V gene TRBV6-1 combines with J gene TRBJ1-1; D unclear. The length of the CDR3 is 12 residues. Trimming took off 6 bases at V and 0 bases at J, with 5 bases between the two ends. CDR1 and CDR2 (germline): MNHNS, SASEGT. The chain's CDR3 is CASSRMNTEAFF. DNA of the CDR3: TGTGCCAGCAGCCGCATGAACACTGAAGCTTTCTTT.

This clonotype was found many times. The chain has TRBV6-1 and TRBJ2-7, with TRBD1 identical over 7 bases. CDR3 length: 15 residues. J lost 2 bases, V lost 3 bases, and 7 bases had no gene match. CDR1 is MNHNS and CDR2 is SASEGT in the germline V gene. The CDR3, as DNA: TGTGCCAGCAGTGACCCCGGGACAGTAACCTACGAGCAGTACTTC. It translates to CASSDPGTVTYEQYF.

This chain uses TRBV10-2 with TRBJ2-3; D is uncertain. The CDR3 consists of 14 residues. Germline CDR1 is WSHSY and CDR2 is SAAADI. The ends were cut back, 6 bases at V and 0 bases at J, with 10 bases in the middle. The CDR3 reads CASRDDPSTDTQYF. As DNA, the CDR3 is TGCGCCAGCAGGGACGATCCGAGCACAGATACGCAGTATTTT.

This clonotype came up a few times. The chain is built from TRBV12-3 or TRBV12-4 and TRBJ2-1, with TRBD2 matching over 7 bases. The CDR3 has 16 amino acids. J was trimmed by 1 base and V by 2 bases; bases with no gene match: 5. CDR3 nucleotide sequence: TGTGCCAGCAGTTTATGGACTAGGCCTTCCTACAATGAGCAGTTCTTC. As protein: CASSLWTRPSYNEQFF.

In this sample, this clonotype turned up a few times. J is TRBJ2-3 and V is TRBV20-1; D gene uncertain. Trimming removed 1 base at V and 1 base at J, with 9 bases between. Germline V CDR1 and CDR2: DFQATT, SNEGSKA (reference sequence). CDR3 length: 14 amino acids. The CDR3 region has the DNA TGCAGTGCTAGAGGGGTGAGACGCACAGATACGCAGTATTTT. As protein: CSARGVRRTDTQYF.

The CDR3 DNA sequence: TGCAGTGCTAGAGATCGGTTGGCGGGAGGCCCCACCGGGGAGCTGTTTTTT. It codes for CSARDRLAGGPTGELFF. The chain combines TRBV20-1 with TRBJ2-2; 8 positions match TRBD2. Germline V gives CDR1 DFQATT, CDR2 SNEGSKA (reference sequence). The CDR3 is made up of 17 amino acids. V lost 0 bases and J lost 4; bases outside the gene matches: 10.

At least ten counts were recorded for this clonotype. V gene TRBV4-2 combines with J gene TRBJ2-5; D is uncertain. The V end was cut by 0 bases, the J end by 2 bases, with 10 bases between. This CDR3 spans 15 amino acids. Germline V gene data show CDR1 as LGHNA and CDR2 as YNFKEQ. The chain's CDR3 is CASSQDRASQETQYF. The CDR3 DNA follows: TGTGCCAGCAGCCAAGATCGGGCTTCGCAAGAGACCCAGTACTTC.

This clonotype was counted at least ten times. The genes are TRBV12-3 or TRBV12-4 and TRBJ2-1, with 9 bases fitting TRBD2. V lost 9 bases and J lost 9; bases outside the gene matches: 12. The CDR3 runs to 14 residues. The CDR3 DNA reads as TGTGCCAGTGGATGGGCTAGCGGGATCCGTGAGCAGTTCTTC. It translates to CASGWASGIREQFF.

Many counts were recorded for this clonotype. J is TRBJ2-7 and V is TRBV10-3; D is perhaps TRBD2 (6 bases). Trimming took 2 bases from V and 1 from J, leaving 9 bases between them. Germline V gives CDR1 ENHRY, CDR2 SYGVKD. The CDR3 length is 14 residues. CDR3 sequence reads: CAISERRDSYEQYF. In DNA form, the CDR3 reads TGTGCCATCAGTGAGCGGCGGGATTCCTACGAGCAGTACTTC.

The sample holds many counts of this clonotype. V gene TRBV27 combines with J gene TRBJ2-5, with D hard to call. The CDR3 loop spans 13 amino acids. Germline CDR1 is MNHEY and CDR2 is SMNVEV (reference sequence). V was pared by 3 bases and J by 3 bases, with 8 bases between. The CDR3 here is CASSFAVKETQYF. Written as DNA, the CDR3 is TGTGCCAGCAGTTTTGCAGTTAAAGAGACCCAGTACTTC.

V is TRBV6-1 and J is TRBJ2-6, with D hard to call. The V gene lost 6 bases and the J gene lost 2 bases, with 8 bases spanning the gap. The germline V gene encodes CDR1 MNHNS and CDR2 SASEGT. The length of the CDR3 is 14 residues. The CDR3 is CASSPRPGANVLTF. CDR3 bases: TGTGCCAGCAGCCCCCGCCCTGGGGCCAACGTCCTGACTTTC.

V and J are TRBV14 and TRBJ2-6; D is unclear. The V gene lost 4 bases and the J gene lost 0 bases, with 7 bases spanning the gap. The CDR3 has 15 amino acids. CDR1 is SGHDN and CDR2 is FVKESK in the germline V gene. In DNA, the CDR3 is TGTGCCAGCAGCCCCTATACCTCTGGGGCCAACGTCCTGACTTTC. It encodes CASSPYTSGANVLTF. The variable domain in full, with the rest retrieved from reference TRBV14 and TRBJ2-6, is EAGVTQFPSHSVIEKGQTVTLRCDPISGHDNLYWYRRVMGKEIKFLLHFVKESKQDESGMPNNRFLAERTGGTYSTLKVQPAELEDSGVYFCASSPYTSGANVLTFGAGSRLTVL.

This clonotype has more than one count but fewer than ten. The rearrangement links TRBV10-3 to TRBJ1-1; D is unclear. V lost 4 bases and J 0 bases, leaving 12 bases between the germline ends. Germline CDR1 ENHRY, CDR2 SYGVKD. The CDR3 spans 15 residues. The CDR3 sequence: CAISGADNMNTEAFF. The CDR3 region has the DNA TGTGCCATCAGTGGGGCAGACAACATGAACACTGAAGCTTTCTTT.